The 27 T cell receptor beta chains below come from one sample, sequenced in a study of T cell changes during pregnancy in multiple sclerosis. Produced via immunoSEQ multiplex PCR; TCRdb's table is partial and in-frame only. The sample holds 40,000 or so clones, roughly nine tenths seen once. The input for sequencing was CD8+ T cells from peripheral blood mononuclear cells, taken in the second trimester of pregnancy. The origin of the receptors is a female donor with multiple sclerosis, enrolled in a pregnancy study.

The gene calls are TRBV5-1 and TRBJ2-1; 10 positions match TRBD2. In germline, CDR1 is SGHRS, CDR2 YFSETQ. This CDR3 is built from 15 residues. With 0 bases clipped from V and 4 bases from J, the junction kept 1 base outside the gene matches. CDR3: CASSLGTSGYNEQFF. The CDR3, as DNA: TGCGCCAGCAGCTTGGGGACTAGCGGTTACAATGAGCAGTTCTTC.

This chain joins TRBV5-6 and TRBJ1-1; 7 bases map to TRBD1. Germline V CDR1 and CDR2: SGHDT, YYEEEE. This CDR3 is 13 amino acids long. The V segment lost 0 bases and the J segment 6 bases; nucleotides outside the gene matches: 2. The CDR3 region is CASSLGQGAEAFF. The DNA for the CDR3 is TGTGCCAGCAGCTTGGGGCAGGGGGCTGAAGCTTTCTTT. The full variable domain, completed using reference TRBV5-6 and TRBJ1-1, is DAGVTQSPTHLIKTRGQQVTLRCSPKSGHDTVSWYQQALGQGPQFIFQYYEEEERQRGNFPDRFSGHQFPNYSSELNVNALLLGDSALYLCASSLGQGAEAFFGQGTRLTVV.

The V call is TRBV13, the J call TRBJ2-7, with 12 bases lining up with TRBD2. After removal of 4 bases from V and 5 bases from J, the junction contained 9 bases not matched to a gene. CDR1 is PRHDT and CDR2 is FYEKMQ in the germline V gene (reference sequence). This CDR3 comprises 16 residues. CDR3 DNA: TGTGCCAGCAGCTCTGAACTGACTAGCGGGAGTCACGAGCAGTACTTC. This translates into CASSSELTSGSHEQYF.

This chain links TRBV29-1 with TRBJ2-1; D is undetermined. V lost 1 base to trimming and J lost 4 bases, with 8 bases between them. CDR1 SQVTM and CDR2 ANQGSEA come from the germline V gene. The CDR3 runs 13 residues. DNA of the CDR3: TGCAGCGTTGAAGGGGCACTTTACAATGAGCAGTTCTTC. This sequence encodes CSVEGALYNEQFF.

V is TRBV27 and J is TRBJ2-3, with 9 bases fitting TRBD2. This CDR3 region has 14 residues. Germline loops: CDR1 MNHEY, CDR2 SMNVEV (reference sequence). Germline trimming cut 4 bases from V and 4 bases from J; bases unmatched to any gene: 3. CDR3 protein: CASSWVAGADTQYF. CDR3 coding DNA: TGTGCCAGCAGTTGGGTAGCGGGGGCAGATACGCAGTATTTT.

This rearrangement joins TRBV6-4 to TRBJ1-2; D perhaps matches TRBD1 (5 bases). V lost 2 bases, J lost 3 bases, and 13 bases lay in between. The germline V gene encodes CDR1 MRHNA and CDR2 SNTAGT. The CDR3 has 15 residues. CDR3 loop: CASSDDEGRHYGYTF. CDR3 sequence (DNA): TGTGCCAGCAGTGACGATGAGGGGAGGCACTATGGCTACACCTTC.

J is TRBJ2-5 and V is TRBV4-3; D remains unclear. CDR3 length: 14 amino acids. Germline V gene sequence: CDR1 LGHNA, CDR2 YSLEER. The germline V and J ends were trimmed by 0 bases and 6 bases, with 11 bases remaining between them. The CDR3 region has the DNA TGCGCCAGCAGCCAAGACTATATATCTAAGACCCAGTACTTC. Protein: CASSQDYISKTQYF.

The chain combines TRBV5-5 with TRBJ1-1; no clear D. The V end lost 4 bases, the J end lost 2 bases, and 3 bases lay between the germline ends. The CDR3 sequence is 11 residues long. The V gene's germline CDR1 is SGHKS and CDR2 YYEKEE (reference sequence). The DNA of the CDR3 is TGTGCCAGCAGCCCAAACACTGAAGCTTTCTTT. Residues: CASSPNTEAFF.

The chain is built from TRBV7-8 and TRBJ2-7; possible D gene TRBD2, 6 bases. Germline CDR1 and CDR2: SGHVS and FQNEAQ. This CDR3 has 16 residues. V lost 5 bases to trimming and J lost 3 bases, with 20 bases between them. The CDR3 region is CASSRTGGSGYYEQYF. The CDR3 region has the DNA TGTGCCAGCAGCCGAACCGGGGGTAGCGGTTACTACGAGCAGTACTTC.

The genes are TRBV6-1 and TRBJ1-4; unclear D gene. The CDR3 is made up of 15 amino acids. CDR1 MNHNS and CDR2 SASEGT come from the germline V gene. Trimming took off 5 bases at V and 3 bases at J, with 13 bases between the two ends. CDR3 sequence reads: CASSMEEGSNEKLFF. The DNA of the CDR3 is TGTGCCAGCAGTATGGAGGAGGGTTCTAATGAAAAACTGTTTTTT.

This chain uses TRBV7-6 with TRBJ2-3; D gene ambiguous. V lost 10 bases and J lost 2, with 16 bases in between. Germline assignment: CDR1 SGHVS and CDR2 FNYEAQ. The CDR3 is made up of 14 amino acids. CDR3 residues: CATKYTPLTDTQYF. Written as DNA, the CDR3 is TGTGCCACCAAATATACCCCACTCACAGATACGCAGTATTTT.

J is TRBJ1-1 and V is TRBV20-1, with D unclear. The ends were cut back, 0 bases at V and 7 bases at J, with 6 bases in the middle. The CDR3 consists of 11 residues. The germline V gene has CDR1 DFQATT and CDR2 SNEGSKA (reference sequence). The CDR3 DNA reads as TGCAGTGCTAGAGAGGCGGTTGAAGCTTTCTTT. Its translation: CSAREAVEAFF.

The chain uses TRBV4-2 and TRBJ1-3; D is uncertain. CDR1 LGHNA and CDR2 YNFKEQ come from the germline V gene. Deletions cut 3 bases from V and 0 bases from J, with 6 bases between. The CDR3 runs to 14 residues. The DNA for the CDR3 is TGTGCCAGCAGCCAGGGGAGCTCTGGAAACACCATATATTTT. Protein: CASSQGSSGNTIYF.

The chain links TRBV19 to TRBJ2-7; 8 bases are a match to TRBD2. The CDR3 has 14 residues. The V and J ends lost 4 bases and 5 bases, in that order; junction bases with no gene match: 7. Germline assignment: CDR1 LNHDA and CDR2 SQIVND (reference sequence). The CDR3 coding sequence is TGTGCCAGTAGTACTTCCCCGGGACTAGACGAGCAGTACTTC. Protein: CASSTSPGLDEQYF. The variable domain in full, with the rest retrieved from reference TRBV19 and TRBJ2-7, is DGGITQSPKYLFRKEGQNVTLSCEQNLNHDAMYWYRQDPGQGLRLIYYSQIVNDFQKGDIAEGYSVSREKKESFPLTVTSAQKNPTAFYLCASSTSPGLDEQYFGPGTRLTVT.

V and J are TRBV19 and TRBJ2-7; the match to TRBD2 covers 10 bases. The CDR3 totals 15 residues. Germline values: CDR1 LNHDA, CDR2 SQIVND (reference sequence). V dropped 5 bases and J dropped 2; count of bases not matched to a gene: 6. The CDR3 sequence is CASSQGLARTYEQYF. CDR3 DNA: TGTGCCAGTAGTCAGGGACTAGCGCGTACCTACGAGCAGTACTTC.

This clone was picked up one time. The chain employs TRBV2 and TRBJ1-5; unclear D gene. V was trimmed by 6 bases and J by 7 bases, leaving 16 bases between them. This CDR3 has 14 amino acids. Germline loops: CDR1 SNHLY, CDR2 FYNNEI. CDR3 sequence: CASRDSIARQPQHF. CDR3 DNA: TGTGCCAGCAGGGACTCTATAGCAAGACAGCCCCAGCATTTT.

The chain recombines TRBV19 with TRBJ1-1, with 8 bases matching TRBD1. This CDR3 region has 15 residues. V lost 6 bases, J lost 5 bases, and 11 bases stayed unmatched. Germline lookup yields CDR1 LNHDA and CDR2 SQIVND (reference sequence). The CDR3 DNA follows: TGTGCCAGTAGCTACTCTACAGGGGGTCGGACTGAAGCTTTCTTT. This encodes CASSYSTGGRTEAFF.

The chain links TRBV2 to TRBJ2-1; D ambiguous. This CDR3 has 14 amino acids. Germline V gene lookup returns CDR1 SNHLY and CDR2 FYNNEI. V was trimmed by 6 bases and J by 2 bases, leaving 11 bases between them. CDR3 amino acids: CASSPTHPYNEQFF. For the CDR3, the DNA is TGTGCCAGCAGCCCCACACACCCCTACAATGAGCAGTTCTTC.

This chain uses TRBV29-1 with TRBJ2-7; weak D call: TRBD2 (5 bases). V lost 4 bases and J 1 base, leaving 14 bases between the germline ends. This CDR3 is 14 amino acids long. From germline, CDR1 is SQVTM and CDR2 ANQGSEA. CDR3: CSVGSSGISYEQYF. CDR3 in DNA: TGCAGCGTTGGTTCTTCGGGGATTTCCTACGAGCAGTACTTC.

This clone appeared once. The chain carries TRBV21-1 and TRBJ2-7; the D call of TRBD1 is as the table states it, not checked on the DNA. TRBV21-1 is termed a pseudogene. The CDR3 consists of 17 residues. The CDR3 region is CASSKALNRGETNEQYF. As DNA, the CDR3 is TGTGCCAGCAGCAAAGCGCTCAACAGGGGCGAAACGAACGAGCAGTACTTC.

The chain combines TRBV4-2 with TRBJ1-5, with 10 bases matching TRBD1. The CDR3 runs 16 residues. CDR1 is LGHNA, CDR2 YNFKEQ, per germline. Trimming at V came to 2 bases and at J to 6 bases, leaving 7 bases not matched to a gene. For the CDR3, the DNA is TGTGCCAGCAGCCAACTCGACAGGGGGCTGGGTCAGCCCCAGCATTTT. Translating it yields CASSQLDRGLGQPQHF.

This clone was seen once. This chain joins TRBV19 and TRBJ1-1; perhaps TRBD1 as D (6 bases). The CDR3 extends over 12 amino acids. The germline CDR1 and CDR2 sequences are LNHDA and SQIVND (reference sequence). V lost 4 bases and J lost 6, with 9 bases in between. In DNA form, the CDR3 reads TGTGCCAGTAGTAAGGACAGAGCTGAAGCTTTCTTT. Protein product: CASSKDRAEAFF.

The chain joins TRBV12-2 to TRBJ1-2; the listed D gene, TRBD1, was not tested against the DNA. TRBV12-2 is described as a pseudogene. This CDR3 comprises 12 residues. The CDR3 nucleotides read TGCCCCATACAGGGGGCGAACTATGGCTACACCTTC. Encoded protein: CPIQGANYGYTF.

Only one count was recorded for this clone. The chain has TRBV7-2 and TRBJ2-1, with D tentatively TRBD2 (6 bases). The germline V and J ends were trimmed by 1 base and 0 bases, with 16 bases remaining between them. CDR3 length: 18 residues. Germline V gives CDR1 SGHTA, CDR2 FQGNSA. Here the CDR3 DNA reads TGTGCCAGCAGCTTAGTGATCGGGCGGGGCCTCTCCTACAATGAGCAGTTCTTC. It is translated as CASSLVIGRGLSYNEQFF.

The chain is built from TRBV7-2 and TRBJ2-7, with TRBD2 as a possible D gene (6 bases). The CDR3 is 13 amino acids. Germline assignment: CDR1 SGHTA and CDR2 FQGNSA. V was trimmed by 5 bases and J by 2 bases, leaving 10 bases between them. CDR3: CASSPREAYEQYF. CDR3 nucleotide sequence: TGTGCCAGCAGCCCCAGGGAGGCCTACGAGCAGTACTTC.

The rearrangement uses TRBV5-1 and TRBJ2-7; TRBD1 aligns across 10 bases. The ends lost 3 bases at V and 3 bases at J; junction bases unmatched: 3. This CDR3 has 14 residues. CDR1 SGHRS and CDR2 YFSETQ come from the germline V gene. CDR3 residues: CASSWRTGGYEQYF. Written as DNA, the CDR3 is TGCGCCAGCAGCTGGAGGACAGGGGGCTACGAGCAGTACTTC.

The chain is built from TRBV4-3 and TRBJ2-4, with D unclear. CDR1 LGHNA and CDR2 YSLEER come from the germline V gene. This CDR3 comprises 17 residues. Deletions cut 0 bases from V and 0 bases from J, with 12 bases between. This CDR3 is CASSQDGGSIAKNIQYF. The CDR3 DNA reads TGCGCCAGCAGCCAAGATGGTGGCAGTATAGCCAAAAACATTCAGTACTTC.